The entry that follows covers one TCR beta chain sequence. Its antigen is not known. This sample is drawn from a study of CD8+ T cells in alopecia areata. Turning to the study itself: Twice a day, 5 to 10 mg of oral tofacitinib was administered to treated patients.

The treatment: oral pan-JAK inhibitor, 5-10 mg twice daily. Study-level results: Especially in alopecia totalis/universalis, lesional scalp showed greater clonality than normal scalp did. On tofacitinib, scalp and blood still held many of the expanded lesional clones.

Extracted RNA was reverse transcribed, and the resulting cDNA served as sequencing template. The repertoire was sequenced with immunoSEQ multiplex PCR; TCRdb's copy has only in-frame clones and lacks some. This sample carries about 140,000 clones, 86% of them seen once, and the ten largest clones take under 15%. This clonotype originated in a human donor with alopecia areata. The sequencing used CD8+ T cells sorted from blood, collected at week 4, from a patient treated with tofacitinib.

This chain's CDR3 is CASSLRTAGNTEAFF. The CDR3 coding sequence is TGCGCCAGCAGCTTGCGGACAGCGGGAAACACTGAAGCTTTCTTT. This chain joins TRBV4-1 and TRBJ1-1; maybe TRBD1 (6 bases). Trimming took 5 bases from V and 2 from J, leaving 15 bases between them. In germline, CDR1 is MGHRA, CDR2 YSYEKL. The CDR3 loop spans 15 amino acids.